A single sample is the source of the 22 T cell receptor beta chains below, sequenced in a study of blood T cells in healthy people across ages. The use of a sample-barcoded 5' primer and a J-beta primer mix characterized a second PCR of about 7 to 12 cycles. TCRdb reanalysed the 5' RACE reads using MiXCR and keeps one entry per CDR3 protein. The sample yields roughly 1.9 million distinct CDR3 sequences, roughly 43% seen once. The specimen sequenced was blood. Every receptor here comes from a human donor in good health.

The V call is TRBV5-5, the J call TRBJ2-1; TRBD2 matches 8 bases. Losses at the gene ends were 2 bases for V and 12 bases for J; bases not matched to a gene: 13. Germline CDR1 SGHKS, CDR2 YYEKEE (reference sequence). The CDR3 is made up of 15 amino acids. The CDR3 sequence: CASSFDSGASRGQFF. The CDR3 coding sequence is TGTGCCAGCAGCTTTGATAGCGGGGCCTCCCGGGGGCAGTTCTTC.

The genes are TRBV29-1 and TRBJ2-1, with unresolved D. CDR1 is SQVTM, CDR2 ANQGSEA, per germline. V was cut by 5 bases and J by 1 base, with 15 bases left in between. CDR3 length: 15 residues. DNA of the CDR3: TGCAGCGTTCAATCCCTTCGCCGTTCCTACAATGAGCAGTTCTTC. Its protein is CSVQSLRRSYNEQFF.

This clonotype came up many times. Written as DNA, the CDR3 is TGCGCCAGCAGACCGGGACTACAGTCTAGCACAGATACGCAGTATTTT. Translated: CASRPGLQSSTDTQYF. The chain uses TRBV5-1 and TRBJ2-3, with TRBD2 identical over 7 bases. The CDR3 covers 16 residues. V gave up 5 bases and J gave up 0 bases; unmatched junction bases: 9. Germline V CDR1 and CDR2: SGHRS, YFSETQ.

This clonotype has a handful of counts. This chain joins TRBV5-8 and TRBJ1-6; D is perhaps TRBD1 (5 bases). The CDR3 loop spans 15 amino acids. The germline CDR1 and CDR2 sequences are SGHTS and YDEGEE. V was shortened by 6 bases and J by 4 bases, with 14 bases between the two germline ends. As DNA, the CDR3 is TGTGCCAGCACCGGGACCGACACTTATAATTCACCCCTCCACTTT. Translating gives CASTGTDTYNSPLHF.

The chain couples TRBV7-6 to TRBJ2-6; TRBD1 aligns across 7 bases. CDR3 length equals 20 residues. V lost 1 base, J lost 0 bases, and 12 bases stayed unmatched. Germline CDR1 reads SGHVS; CDR2 reads FNYEAQ. The CDR3 spells CASSLGPGWGQPSGANVLTF. DNA of the CDR3: TGTGCCAGCAGCTTAGGACCGGGATGGGGACAGCCCTCTGGGGCCAACGTCCTGACTTTC.

J is TRBJ2-5 and V is TRBV11-1; 7 bases are shared with TRBD1. Germline lookup yields CDR1 SGHAT and CDR2 FQDESV (reference sequence). This CDR3 spans 14 amino acids. The V segment lost 8 bases and the J segment 1 base; nucleotides outside the gene matches: 7. The CDR3 region has the DNA TGTGCCAGCGGGACACAGGGGTTCCAAGAGACCCAGTACTTC. This codes for CASGTQGFQETQYF. The whole variable domain, filled in from reference TRBV11-1 and TRBJ2-5, reads EAEVAQSPRYKITEKSQAVAFWCDPISGHATLYWYRQILGQGPELLVQFQDESVVDDSQLPKDRFSAERLKGVDSTLKIQPAELGDSAMYLCASGTQGFQETQYFGPGTRLLVL.

This sequence joins TRBV18 and TRBJ2-3, with D unclear. The CDR3 spans 15 residues. V shed 2 bases and J shed 2 bases, with 11 bases lying between them. Germline lookup yields CDR1 KGHSH and CDR2 LQKENI. DNA for the CDR3: TGTGCCAGCTCACCAGAGCGCCTACCCACAGATACGCAGTATTTT. Residues: CASSPERLPTDTQYF.

This clonotype has a handful of counts. This chain joins TRBV4-1 and TRBJ1-2, with a tentative D call TRBD1 (5 bases). Germline V lookup: CDR1 MGHRA, CDR2 YSYEKL. CDR3 length equals 15 residues. Trimming shortened V by 3 bases and J by 1 base, and 12 bases separated the two germline ends. CDR3 in amino acids: CASSQPREGNYGYTF. CDR3 nucleotides: TGCGCCAGCAGCCAGCCCAGGGAGGGTAACTATGGCTACACCTTC.

The V call is TRBV12-3 or TRBV12-4, the J call TRBJ2-7, with D perhaps TRBD2 (5 bases). The V end was cut by 1 base, the J end by 4 bases, with 11 bases between. CDR3 length: 14 residues. This CDR3 is CASSLDADYYEQYF. As DNA, the CDR3 is TGTGCCAGCAGTTTAGATGCCGACTATTACGAGCAGTACTTC.

The rearrangement uses TRBV9 and TRBJ2-5; 12 bases match TRBD2. This CDR3 has 16 residues. J lost 0 bases, V lost 4 bases, and 4 bases had no gene match. Per germline, CDR1 SGDLS and CDR2 YYNGEE. The CDR3: CASSRTSGGNQETQYF. CDR3 coding DNA: TGTGCCAGCAGCCGTACTAGCGGGGGGAACCAAGAGACCCAGTACTTC. The complete variable domain, with remaining parts taken from reference TRBV9 and TRBJ2-5, reads DSGVTQTPKHLITATGQRVTLRCSPRSGDLSVYWYQQSLDQGLQFLIQYYNGEERAKGNILERFSAQQFPDLHSELNLSSLELGDSALYFCASSRTSGGNQETQYFGPGTRLLVL.

The J gene is TRBJ1-1, the V gene TRBV6-6; no clear D gene. The CDR3 loop spans 12 amino acids. V lost 5 bases, J lost 6 bases, and 10 bases lay in between. Germline loops: CDR1 MNHNY, CDR2 SVGAGI (reference sequence). The chain's CDR3 is CASSRSKSEAFF. The CDR3 DNA is TGTGCCAGCAGTCGCTCAAAGTCTGAAGCTTTCTTT.

The genes are TRBV6-5 and TRBJ2-7; possible D gene TRBD1, 5 bases. Judging by the DNA end, TRBJ2-5 fits better; the J call may be wrong. CDR1 MNHEY and CDR2 SVGAGI come from the germline V gene. This CDR3 has 19 amino acids. CDR3 sequence reads: CASSYSTAAGIGVSETQYF. CDR3 bases: TGTGCCAGCAGTTACTCGACGGCTGCAGGGATTGGGGTTTCAGAGACCCAGTACTTC.

This clonotype has only a few counts. The chain recombines TRBV20-1 with TRBJ1-6, with D perhaps matching TRBD1 (6 bases). This CDR3 has 12 residues. From germline, CDR1 is DFQATT and CDR2 SNEGSKA (reference sequence). Trimming left V 4 bases short and J 14 bases short, with 15 bases between. CDR3: CSATDSVVTLHF. CDR3 DNA: TGCAGTGCTACGGACAGTGTGGTAACCCTCCACTTT.

The chain uses TRBV9 and TRBJ2-3; the D gene is possibly TRBD2 (6 bases). The CDR3 covers 17 residues. From germline, CDR1 is SGDLS and CDR2 YYNGEE. V was clipped by 3 bases and J by 1 base, with 18 bases between them. This chain's CDR3 is CASSESSGTGGTDTQYF. The CDR3, as DNA: TGTGCCAGCAGCGAATCCTCCGGGACTGGAGGCACAGATACGCAGTATTTT.

The table lists this clonotype with a few counts. The rearrangement links TRBV12-3 or TRBV12-4 to TRBJ2-5; D may be TRBD2 (6 bases). The CDR3 loop spans 16 amino acids. Trimming left V 7 bases short and J 5 bases short, with 23 bases between. The CDR3 is CASTRGSGRSGETQYF. In DNA, the CDR3 is TGTGCCAGCACCCGGGGTAGCGGCAGATCGGGCGAGACCCAGTACTTC.

The rearrangement links TRBV20-1 to TRBJ1-2; 8 nucleotides line up with TRBD1. The CDR3 extends over 13 amino acids. Germline-derived CDR1 and CDR2 are DFQATT and SNEGSKA (reference sequence). J was trimmed by 4 bases and V by 4 bases; bases with no gene match: 5. The CDR3 is CSATQGGSYGYTF. CDR3 sequence (DNA): TGCAGTGCTACACAGGGGGGGTCCTATGGCTACACCTTC.

This clonotype was counted only a few times. This chain's CDR3 is CASSRTDSNQPQHF. The CDR3 DNA is TGTGCCAGCAGCCGTACAGATAGCAATCAGCCCCAGCATTTT. The chain combines TRBV7-8 with TRBJ1-5; D uncertain. Germline values: CDR1 SGHVS, CDR2 FQNEAQ. Trimming pared 5 bases from V and 0 bases from J, leaving 8 bases between. The CDR3 is made up of 14 amino acids.

This clonotype occurred once. The rearrangement joins TRBV5-1 to TRBJ2-7, with a weak D call TRBD2 (6 bases). The CDR3 runs to 13 residues. Germline CDR1 is SGHRS and CDR2 is YFSETQ. V was trimmed by 5 bases and J by 6 bases, leaving 15 bases between them. Here the CDR3 reads CASRGDSVSEQYF. In DNA form, the CDR3 reads TGCGCCAGCAGGGGGGACTCGGTTTCCGAGCAGTACTTC.

On this clonotype itself: Its ends do not fully match the called genes, so a read error is possible. The chain uses TRBV7-7 and TRBJ2-5, with TRBD2 matching 8 bases. This CDR3 has 14 amino acids. The germline V gene encodes CDR1 SSHAT and CDR2 FNYEAQ (reference sequence). DNA of the CDR3: TGTGCTAGCAGCGTTAGCGGGGCCCAGGGGACCCAGTACTTC. This encodes CASSVSGAQGTQYF.

The rearrangement uses TRBV3-1 and TRBJ1-2; D is undetermined. V lost 4 bases and J lost 11, with 17 bases in between. CDR3 size: 13 residues. Germline lookup yields CDR1 LGHDT and CDR2 YNNKEL (reference sequence). The DNA of the CDR3 is TGTGCCAGCAGCCCCAGACCGGGTCTCTTTTACACCTTC. Translating it yields CASSPRPGLFYTF. The full variable domain, rest sourced from reference TRBV3-1 and TRBJ1-2, is DTAVSQTPKYLVTQMGNDKSIKCEQNLGHDTMYWYKQDSKKFLKIMFSYNNKELIINETVPNRFSPKSPDKAHLNLHINSLELGDSAVYFCASSPRPGLFYTFGSGTRLTVV.

The chain combines TRBV4-1 with TRBJ2-1, with D perhaps matching TRBD2 (5 bases). The CDR3 consists of 15 residues. Between the trimmed V and J ends, which lost 0 bases and 10 bases, there was a span of 16 bases. Germline CDR1 is MGHRA and CDR2 is YSYEKL. CDR3 amino acids: CASSQEYRTSAEQFF. The CDR3 DNA is TGCGCCAGCAGCCAAGAATACCGGACTTCAGCCGAGCAGTTCTTC.

This clonotype came up once. CDR3 bases: TGCGCCAGCAAGGGACAGGGGATGGCTGAAGCTTTCTTT. Translating gives CASKGQGMAEAFF. The chain couples TRBV4-3 to TRBJ1-1; TRBD1 matches at 10 bases. With 7 bases clipped from V and 6 bases from J, the junction kept 5 bases outside the gene matches. The CDR3 extends over 13 amino acids. Per germline, CDR1 LGHNA and CDR2 YSLEER.